This T cell receptor beta chain appears in the sequencing data of a study of blood T cell repertoires in COVID-19. About the research overall: From the United States, Italy and Spain came samples of acute and convalescent COVID-19. PBMCs, B-cell-depleted T cells, or T cells were the source of the cDNA or gDNA that made up the material.

The germline V gene has CDR1 SGHAT and CDR2 FQNNGV. V gave up 4 bases and J gave up 5 bases; unmatched junction bases: 13. The CDR3 spans 16 residues. Per the study methods: The assay estimated nucleated cells by amplifying reference gene primers. The repertoire was sequenced with immunoSEQ multiplex PCR; TCRdb's copy has only in-frame clones and lacks some. The V and J calls and clone size come from that table; D and trimming were worked out from the DNA. In the table there are some 110,000 clones, 81% of which are singletons. The sequencing input was peripheral blood. The sequence came from a woman in her seventies with acute or convalescent COVID-19. This rearrangement joins TRBV11-2 to TRBJ2-7; TRBD2 aligns across 8 bases. CDR3 coding DNA: TGTGCCAGCAGCTGGAGGGGGGGGACTAGGACCCACGAGCAGTACTTC. It encodes CASSWRGGTRTHEQYF. The full variable domain, rest sourced from reference TRBV11-2 and TRBJ2-7, is EAGVAQSPRYKIIEKRQSVAFWCNPISGHATLYWYQQILGQGPKLLIQFQNNGVVDDSQLPKDRFSAERLKGVDSTLKIQPAKLEDSAVYLCASSWRGGTRTHEQYFGPGTRLTVT.